This T cell receptor (beta chain) was sequenced during a study of OX40 agonist ivuxolimab in advanced cancers. As for the study in general: Eligibility rules accepted prior anti-PD-1, anti-PD-L1 or anti-CTLA-4 therapy, and 35% to 45% had some.

Germline V gene lookup returns CDR1 SGHNT and CDR2 YYREEE (reference sequence). The CDR3 runs 14 residues. V was trimmed by 4 bases and J by 7 bases, leaving 17 bases between them. Only in-frame clones appear in the TCRdb table, and some are missing; sequencing was by immunoSEQ multiplex PCR. The sample holds some 60,000 clones, about 90% seen once. The study, taken as a whole, reports: At doses 0.1 to 3.0 mg/kg, CD4+ and CD8+ clones expanded. Some of the nonresponding patients also showed low levels of normalized T-cell clonal expansion.

Note on this clone: Its antigen is still unknown.

The chain recombines TRBV5-4 with TRBJ1-2, with D possibly being TRBD1 (5 bases). The source of this sequence is an adult with an advanced solid tumor such as melanoma, head and neck, liver or kidney cancer. Sample: CD4+ or CD8+ T cells sorted from blood, taken in a trial of the OX40 agonist ivuxolimab. CDR3 residues: CASSQDRTLPGYTF. The CDR3 nucleotides are TGTGCCAGCAGCCAAGATAGGACATTGCCTGGCTACACCTTC.